Described below is a single T cell receptor (beta chain) sequence and its context. Patients had residual fresh-frozen tumor tissue and more than two years of survival data. These data come from a study of glioma-infiltrating T cells after dendritic cell vaccination. Study-level information: Dendritic cell vaccine was injected intradermally three times, biweekly.

CDR3 length: 13 amino acids. The germline V and J ends were trimmed by 3 bases and 0 bases, with 5 bases remaining between them. Germline V gives CDR1 MNHNS, CDR2 SASEGT. Input was around 2 ug genomic DNA, or all available if less. The PCR used 60 V beta and 13 J beta primers. The assay was immunoSEQ multiplex PCR, and TCRdb's table has in-frame clones only and misses some. Of 75,000 to 100,000 clones listed, 79% were seen once; the top ten hold under 7%. The receptor's source is a human donor with glioblastoma. Source: blood, taken before dendritic cell vaccination. V and J are TRBV6-1 and TRBJ1-1, with unresolved D. CDR3 DNA: TGTGCCAGCAGTGAGACACTGAACACTGAAGCTTTCTTT. This codes for CASSETLNTEAFF.